The 14 T cell receptor beta chains given below trace back to one sample, sequenced in a study of monozygotic twins with cystic fibrosis. Method: immunoSEQ multiplex PCR; TCRdb's copy keeps in-frame clones and lacks some. The sample records 30,000 to 35,000 clones, nearly 98% being singletons. Input material: blood. These receptor sequences come from a girl aged 2-10 years with cystic fibrosis.

This chain links TRBV5-1 with TRBJ2-5; the D gene could be TRBD1 or TRBD2 (5 bases each). The CDR3 sequence is 14 residues long. The germline gives CDR1 SGHRS, CDR2 YFSETQ. V lost 3 bases, J lost 1 base, and 10 bases lay in between. CDR3 DNA sequence: TGCGCCAGCAGCTCGGGGCAGGCCCAAGAGACCCAGTACTTC. Protein: CASSSGQAQETQYF. Combining the CDR3 with reference TRBV5-1 and TRBJ2-5 gives the whole variable domain KAGVTQTPRYLIKTRGQQVTLSCSPISGHRSVSWYQQTPGQGLQFLFEYFSETQRNKGNFPGRFSGRQFSNSRSEMNVSTLELGDSALYLCASSSGQAQETQYFGPGTRLLVL.

This clone was detected only once. V usage is TRBV9 and J usage is TRBJ2-1; TRBD1 matches 11 bases. Per germline, CDR1 SGDLS and CDR2 YYNGEE. V was clipped by 4 bases and J by 5 bases; unmatched bases: 2. This CDR3 is built from 14 residues. CDR3 loop: CASSPGQGDNEQFF. In DNA form, the CDR3 reads TGTGCCAGCAGCCCGGGACAGGGGGACAATGAGCAGTTCTTC. Using reference TRBV9 and TRBJ2-1 for the parts outside the CDR3, the full variable domain is DSGVTQTPKHLITATGQRVTLRCSPRSGDLSVYWYQQSLDQGLQFLIQYYNGEERAKGNILERFSAQQFPDLHSELNLSSLELGDSALYFCASSPGQGDNEQFFGPGTRLTVL.

V and J are TRBV19 and TRBJ2-7; TRBD1 aligns across 8 bases. The CDR3 loop spans 16 amino acids. Germline lookup yields CDR1 LNHDA and CDR2 SQIVND (reference sequence). V was clipped by 3 bases and J by 2 bases; unmatched bases: 9. CDR3: CASSMSGGEPTYEQYF. CDR3 bases: TGTGCCAGTAGTATGTCAGGGGGCGAGCCTACCTACGAGCAGTACTTC.

This chain joins TRBV5-1 and TRBJ2-1; TRBD2 agrees at 8 bases. V trimming: 0 bases; J trimming: 3 bases; junction bases outside the gene matches: 2. The germline V gene has CDR1 SGHRS and CDR2 YFSETQ. CDR3 size: 15 residues. The chain's CDR3 is CASSLVGLVYNEQFF. In nucleotides, the CDR3 is TGCGCCAGCAGCTTGGTGGGACTAGTCTACAATGAGCAGTTCTTC.

In nucleotides, the CDR3 is TGCGCCAGCAGCCAAGACCGAGCAATGGACTGGGAGCAGTTCTTC. Protein product: CASSQDRAMDWEQFF. The rearrangement joins TRBV4-1 to TRBJ2-1, with D tentatively TRBD2 (5 bases). From germline, CDR1 is MGHRA and CDR2 YSYEKL. With 0 bases removed from V and 10 bases from J, the gap between germline ends came to 16 bases. The CDR3 covers 15 residues.

V usage is TRBV14 and J usage is TRBJ2-7, with a possible D match to TRBD1 (5 bases). This CDR3 has 13 amino acids. Per the germline V gene, CDR1 is SGHDN and CDR2 is FVKESK. Trimming removed 6 bases from V and 3 bases from J, with 12 bases in between. CDR3 sequence reads: CASSYGHNYEQYF. CDR3 nucleotide sequence: TGTGCCAGCAGTTACGGACACAACTACGAGCAGTACTTC.

J is TRBJ2-5 and V is TRBV4-1; no reliable D call. V was shortened by 0 bases and J by 7 bases, with 9 bases between the two germline ends. This CDR3 is 13 amino acids long. Germline V gene sequence: CDR1 MGHRA, CDR2 YSYEKL. The CDR3 DNA follows: TGCGCCAGCAGCCAAGATTTATCCGGGACCCAGTACTTC. It specifies CASSQDLSGTQYF.

The CDR3 here is CASSFWGGPYEQYF. The CDR3 DNA reads TGTGCCAGCAGCTTTTGGGGGGGGCCCTACGAGCAGTACTTC. V and J are TRBV7-2 and TRBJ2-7; maybe TRBD2 (7 bases). V lost 3 bases and J 2 bases, leaving 11 bases between the germline ends. This CDR3 is 14 amino acids long. Germline V gene sequence: CDR1 SGHTA, CDR2 FQGNSA.

The V gene is TRBV28, the J gene TRBJ2-1; TRBD1 is a possible D gene (5 bases). The CDR3 is 14 amino acids. Per the germline V gene, CDR1 is MDHEN and CDR2 is SYDVKM. With 3 bases removed from V and 8 bases from J, the gap between germline ends came to 14 bases. The chain's CDR3 is CASSFNALGDEQFF. The CDR3 DNA follows: TGTGCCAGCAGTTTTAACGCCCTAGGGGATGAGCAGTTCTTC.

V and J are TRBV6-6 and TRBJ1-2; the D gene is possibly TRBD1 (5 bases). Deletions cut 6 bases from V and 8 bases from J, with 10 bases between. Germline CDR1 reads MNHNY; CDR2 reads SVGAGI (reference sequence). CDR3 length: 11 amino acids. The CDR3 coding sequence is TGTGCCAGCAGCCTCGGGGCCGGCTACACCTTC. Amino acids: CASSLGAGYTF.

The CDR3 sequence is CASSVASTGSQYF. The CDR3 region has the DNA TGTGCCAGCAGCGTAGCTTCGACAGGTTCACAATACTTC. The rearrangement uses TRBV9 and TRBJ2-7; possible D gene TRBD1, 6 bases. There are 13 residues in the CDR3. V lost 0 bases and J 13 bases, leaving 17 bases between the germline ends. In germline, CDR1 is SGDLS, CDR2 YYNGEE.

This chain uses TRBV19 with TRBJ1-2; weak D call: TRBD1 (5 bases). The ends were cut back, 3 bases at V and 5 bases at J, with 13 bases in the middle. Per germline, CDR1 LNHDA and CDR2 SQIVND (reference sequence). CDR3 length: 14 amino acids. The CDR3 loop reads CASSIGQGEYGYTF. The CDR3 coding sequence is TGTGCCAGTAGTATTGGCCAGGGCGAATATGGCTACACCTTC.

The CDR3 here is CASSQEGDSSYEQYF. The CDR3 bases are TGTGCCAGCAGCCAAGAGGGAGACAGCTCCTACGAGCAGTACTTC. The chain uses TRBV4-2 and TRBJ2-7; either TRBD1 or TRBD2 may supply D (5 bases each). Germline V gives CDR1 LGHNA, CDR2 YNFKEQ. The V gene lost 0 bases and the J gene lost 0 bases, with 9 bases spanning the gap. The CDR3 has 15 amino acids.

The chain carries TRBV6-5 and TRBJ2-5, with TRBD2 matching 7 bases. In germline, CDR1 is MNHEY, CDR2 SVGAGI. V lost 6 bases to trimming and J lost 2 bases; unmatched junction nucleotides: 9. The CDR3 spans 15 residues. CDR3 loop: CASSRARTSQETQYF. The CDR3 nucleotides read TGTGCCAGCAGCCGCGCCCGGACTAGTCAAGAGACCCAGTACTTC.